This T cell receptor beta chain was retrieved from a study of PD-L1 blockade in urothelial cancer. This CDR3 comprises 13 residues. CDR1 is SGHDT and CDR2 is YYEEEE in the germline V gene. The germline V and J ends were trimmed by 4 bases and 3 bases, with 8 bases remaining between them. Using immunoSEQ multiplex PCR, the repertoire was profiled, and TCRdb retains in-frame clones only, with some absent. Of around 27,000 clones in the sample, over 75% were seen once. This receptor was obtained from a man in his forties or fifties with urothelial cancer. This chain connects TRBV5-6 to TRBJ2-1; weak D call: TRBD2 (6 bases). This specimen was PBMCs, taken around atezolizumab (anti-PD-L1) treatment. Here the CDR3 DNA reads TGTGCCAGCAGCCCCGGGAGCTACAATGAGCAGTTCTTC. Protein: CASSPGSYNEQFF.